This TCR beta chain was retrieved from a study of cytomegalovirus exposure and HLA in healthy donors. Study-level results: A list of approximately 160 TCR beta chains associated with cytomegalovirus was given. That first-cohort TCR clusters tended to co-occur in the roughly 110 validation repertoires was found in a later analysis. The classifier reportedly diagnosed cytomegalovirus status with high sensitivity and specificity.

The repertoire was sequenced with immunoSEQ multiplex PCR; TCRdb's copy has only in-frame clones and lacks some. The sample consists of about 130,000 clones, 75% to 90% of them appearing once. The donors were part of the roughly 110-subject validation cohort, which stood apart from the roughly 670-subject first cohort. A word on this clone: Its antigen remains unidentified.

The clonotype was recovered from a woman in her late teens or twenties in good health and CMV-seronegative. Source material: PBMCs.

Here the CDR3 reads CASSISTDIQPQHF. The CDR3, as DNA: TGTGCCAGTAGTATCTCCACCGACATTCAGCCCCAGCATTTT. The genes are TRBV19 and TRBJ1-5, with D unclear. The CDR3 has 14 amino acids. V was trimmed by 3 bases and J by 6 bases, leaving 12 bases between them. Germline CDR1 and CDR2: LNHDA and SQIVND (reference sequence).